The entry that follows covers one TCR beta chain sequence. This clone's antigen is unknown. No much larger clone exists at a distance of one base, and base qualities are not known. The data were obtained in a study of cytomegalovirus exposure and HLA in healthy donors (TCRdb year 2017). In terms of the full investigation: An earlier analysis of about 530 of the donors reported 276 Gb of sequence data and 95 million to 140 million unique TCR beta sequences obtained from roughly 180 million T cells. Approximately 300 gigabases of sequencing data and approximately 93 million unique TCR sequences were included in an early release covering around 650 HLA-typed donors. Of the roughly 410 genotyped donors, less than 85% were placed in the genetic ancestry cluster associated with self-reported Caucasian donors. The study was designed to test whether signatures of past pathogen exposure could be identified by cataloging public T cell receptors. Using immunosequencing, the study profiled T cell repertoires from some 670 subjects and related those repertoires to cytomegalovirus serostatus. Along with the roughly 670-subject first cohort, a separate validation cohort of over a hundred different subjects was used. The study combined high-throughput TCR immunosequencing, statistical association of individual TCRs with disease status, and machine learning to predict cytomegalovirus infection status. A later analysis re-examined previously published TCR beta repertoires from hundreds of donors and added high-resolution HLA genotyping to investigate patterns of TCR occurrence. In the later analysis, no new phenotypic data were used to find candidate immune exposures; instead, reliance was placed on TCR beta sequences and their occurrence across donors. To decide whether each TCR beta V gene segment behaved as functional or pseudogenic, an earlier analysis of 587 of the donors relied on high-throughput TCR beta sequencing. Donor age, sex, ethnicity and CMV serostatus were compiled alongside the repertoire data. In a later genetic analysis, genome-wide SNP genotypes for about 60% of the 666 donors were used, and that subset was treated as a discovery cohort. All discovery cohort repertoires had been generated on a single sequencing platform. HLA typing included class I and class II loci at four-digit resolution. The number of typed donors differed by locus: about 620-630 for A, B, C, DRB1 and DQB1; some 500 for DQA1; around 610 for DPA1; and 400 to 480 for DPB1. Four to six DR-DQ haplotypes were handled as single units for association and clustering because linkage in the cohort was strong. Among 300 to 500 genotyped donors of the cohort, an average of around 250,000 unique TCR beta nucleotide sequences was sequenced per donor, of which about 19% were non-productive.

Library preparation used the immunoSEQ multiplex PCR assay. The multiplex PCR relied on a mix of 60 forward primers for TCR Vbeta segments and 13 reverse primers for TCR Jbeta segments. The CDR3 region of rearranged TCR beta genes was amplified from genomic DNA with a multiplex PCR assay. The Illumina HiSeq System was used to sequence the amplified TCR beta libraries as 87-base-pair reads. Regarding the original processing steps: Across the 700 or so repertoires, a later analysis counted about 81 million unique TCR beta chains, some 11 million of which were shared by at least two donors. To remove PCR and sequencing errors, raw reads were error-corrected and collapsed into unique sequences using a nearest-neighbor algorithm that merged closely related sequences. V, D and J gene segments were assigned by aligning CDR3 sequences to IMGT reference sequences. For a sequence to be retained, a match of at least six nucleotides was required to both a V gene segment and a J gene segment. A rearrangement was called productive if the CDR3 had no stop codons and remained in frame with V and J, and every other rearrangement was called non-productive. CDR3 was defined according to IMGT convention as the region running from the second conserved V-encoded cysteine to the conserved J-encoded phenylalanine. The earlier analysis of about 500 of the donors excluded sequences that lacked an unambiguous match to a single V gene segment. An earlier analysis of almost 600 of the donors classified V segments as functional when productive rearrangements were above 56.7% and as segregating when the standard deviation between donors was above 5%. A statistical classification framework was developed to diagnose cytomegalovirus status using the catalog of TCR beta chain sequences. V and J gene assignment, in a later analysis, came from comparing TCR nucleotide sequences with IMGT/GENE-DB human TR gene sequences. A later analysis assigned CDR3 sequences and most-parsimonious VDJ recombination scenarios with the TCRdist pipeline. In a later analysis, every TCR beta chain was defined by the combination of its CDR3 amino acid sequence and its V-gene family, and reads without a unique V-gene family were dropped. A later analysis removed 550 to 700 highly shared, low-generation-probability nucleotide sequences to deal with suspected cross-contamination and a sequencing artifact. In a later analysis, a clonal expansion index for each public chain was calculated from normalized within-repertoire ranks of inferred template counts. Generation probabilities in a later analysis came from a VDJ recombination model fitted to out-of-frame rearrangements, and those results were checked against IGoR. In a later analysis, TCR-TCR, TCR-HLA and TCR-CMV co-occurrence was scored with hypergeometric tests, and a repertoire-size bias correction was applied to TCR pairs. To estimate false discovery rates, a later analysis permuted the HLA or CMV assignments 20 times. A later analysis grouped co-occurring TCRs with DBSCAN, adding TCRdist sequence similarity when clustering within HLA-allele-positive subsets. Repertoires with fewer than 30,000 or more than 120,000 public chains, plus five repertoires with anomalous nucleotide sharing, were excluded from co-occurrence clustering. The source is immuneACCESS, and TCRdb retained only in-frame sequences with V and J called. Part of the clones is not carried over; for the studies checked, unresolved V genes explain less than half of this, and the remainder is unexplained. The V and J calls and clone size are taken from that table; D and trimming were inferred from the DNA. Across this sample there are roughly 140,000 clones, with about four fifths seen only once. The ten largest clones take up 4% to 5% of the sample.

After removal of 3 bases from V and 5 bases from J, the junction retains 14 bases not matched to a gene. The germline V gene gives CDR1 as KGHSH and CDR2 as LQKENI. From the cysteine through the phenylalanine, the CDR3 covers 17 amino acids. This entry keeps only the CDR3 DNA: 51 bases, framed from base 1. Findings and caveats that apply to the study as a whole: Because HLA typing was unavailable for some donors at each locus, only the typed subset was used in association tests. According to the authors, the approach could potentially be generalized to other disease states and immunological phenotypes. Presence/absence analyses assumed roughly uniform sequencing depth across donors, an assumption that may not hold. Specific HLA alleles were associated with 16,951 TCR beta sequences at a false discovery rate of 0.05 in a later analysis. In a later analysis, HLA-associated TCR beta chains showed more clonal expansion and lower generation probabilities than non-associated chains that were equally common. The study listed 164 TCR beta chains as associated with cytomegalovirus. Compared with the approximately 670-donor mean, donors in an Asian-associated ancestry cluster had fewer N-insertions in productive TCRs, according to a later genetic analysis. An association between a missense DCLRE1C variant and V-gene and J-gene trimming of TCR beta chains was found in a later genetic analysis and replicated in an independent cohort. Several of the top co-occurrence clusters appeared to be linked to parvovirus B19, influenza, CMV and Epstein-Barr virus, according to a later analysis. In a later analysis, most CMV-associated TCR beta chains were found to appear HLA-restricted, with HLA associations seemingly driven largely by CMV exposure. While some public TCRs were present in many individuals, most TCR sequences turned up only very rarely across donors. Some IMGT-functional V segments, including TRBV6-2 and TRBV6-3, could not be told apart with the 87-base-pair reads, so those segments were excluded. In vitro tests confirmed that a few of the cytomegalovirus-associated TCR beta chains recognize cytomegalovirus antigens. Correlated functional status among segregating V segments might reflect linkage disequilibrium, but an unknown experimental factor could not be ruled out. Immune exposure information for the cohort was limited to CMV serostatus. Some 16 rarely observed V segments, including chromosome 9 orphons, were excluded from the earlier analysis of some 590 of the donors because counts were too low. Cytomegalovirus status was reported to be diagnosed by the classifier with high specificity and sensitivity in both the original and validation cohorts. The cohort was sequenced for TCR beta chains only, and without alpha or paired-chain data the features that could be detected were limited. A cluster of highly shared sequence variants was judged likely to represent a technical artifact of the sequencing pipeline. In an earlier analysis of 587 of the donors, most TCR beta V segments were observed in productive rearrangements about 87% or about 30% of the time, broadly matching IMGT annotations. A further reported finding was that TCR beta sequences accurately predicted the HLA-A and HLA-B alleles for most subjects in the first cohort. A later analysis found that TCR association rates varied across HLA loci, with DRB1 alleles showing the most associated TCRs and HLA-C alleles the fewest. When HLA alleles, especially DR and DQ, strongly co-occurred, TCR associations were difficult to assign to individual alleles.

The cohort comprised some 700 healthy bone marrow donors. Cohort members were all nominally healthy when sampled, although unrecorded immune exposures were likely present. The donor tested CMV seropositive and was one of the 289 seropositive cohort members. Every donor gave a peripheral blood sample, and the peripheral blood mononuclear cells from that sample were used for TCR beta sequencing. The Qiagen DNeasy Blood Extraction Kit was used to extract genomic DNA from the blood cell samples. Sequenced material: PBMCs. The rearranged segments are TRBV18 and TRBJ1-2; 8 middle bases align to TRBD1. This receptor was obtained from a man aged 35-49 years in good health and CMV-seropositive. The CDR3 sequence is CASSPPPRQGLYYGYTF. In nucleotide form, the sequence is TGTGCCAGCTCACCCCCTCCTCGACAGGGGCTCTATTATGGCTACACCTTC.